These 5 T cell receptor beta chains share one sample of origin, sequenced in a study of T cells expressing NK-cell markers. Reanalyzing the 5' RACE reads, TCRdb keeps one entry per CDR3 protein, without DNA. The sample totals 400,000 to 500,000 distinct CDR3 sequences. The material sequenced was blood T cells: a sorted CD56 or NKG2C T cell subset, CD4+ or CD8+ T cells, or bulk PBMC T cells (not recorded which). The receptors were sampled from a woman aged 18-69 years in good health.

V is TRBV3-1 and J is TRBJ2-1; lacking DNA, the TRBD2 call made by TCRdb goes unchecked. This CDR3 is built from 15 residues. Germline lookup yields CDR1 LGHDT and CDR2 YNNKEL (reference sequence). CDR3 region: CASSHRASYYNEQFF.

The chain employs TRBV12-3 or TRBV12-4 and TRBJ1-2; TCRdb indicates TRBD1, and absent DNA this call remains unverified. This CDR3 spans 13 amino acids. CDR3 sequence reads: CASSLLPGGGYTF.

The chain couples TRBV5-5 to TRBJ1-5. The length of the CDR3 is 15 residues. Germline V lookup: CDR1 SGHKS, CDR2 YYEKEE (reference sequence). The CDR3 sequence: CASSSGGQFPQPQHF. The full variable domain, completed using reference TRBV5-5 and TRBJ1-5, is DAGVTQSPTHLIKTRGQQVTLRCSPISGHKSVSWYQQVLGQGPQFIFQYYEKEERGRGNFPDRFSARQFPNYSSELNVNALLLGDSALYLCASSSGGQFPQPQHFGDGTRLSIL.

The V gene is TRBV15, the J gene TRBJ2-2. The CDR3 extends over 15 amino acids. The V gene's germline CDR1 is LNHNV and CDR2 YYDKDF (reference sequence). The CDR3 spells CATSPEIVVLGELFF.

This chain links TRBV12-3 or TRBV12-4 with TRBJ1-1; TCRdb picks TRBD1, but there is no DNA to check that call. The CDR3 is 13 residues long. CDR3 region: CASSPSLAREAFF.